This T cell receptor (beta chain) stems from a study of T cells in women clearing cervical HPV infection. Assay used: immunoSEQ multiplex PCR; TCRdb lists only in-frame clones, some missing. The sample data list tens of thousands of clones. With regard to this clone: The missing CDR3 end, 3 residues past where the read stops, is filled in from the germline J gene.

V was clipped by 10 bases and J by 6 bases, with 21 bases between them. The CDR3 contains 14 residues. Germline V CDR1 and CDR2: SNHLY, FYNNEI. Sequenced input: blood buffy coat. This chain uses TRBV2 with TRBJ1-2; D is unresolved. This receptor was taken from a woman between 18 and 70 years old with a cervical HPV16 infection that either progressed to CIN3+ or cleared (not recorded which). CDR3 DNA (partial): TGTGCCACCTCCACCGAACCCAGGAGGGATGGC. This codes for CATSTEPRRDG. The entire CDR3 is CATSTEPRRDGYTF.